The source of this TCR beta chain is a study of tumor-infiltrating lymphocytes in localized non-small cell lung cancer. Overall study context: Some samples were collected after neoadjuvant chemotherapy; smokers, never-smokers and several histologies were included. Each patient gave resected tumor and non-adjacent uninvolved lung tissue.

Using immunoSEQ multiplex PCR, the repertoire was profiled, and TCRdb retains in-frame clones only, with some absent. This sample has about 15,000 clones; around 84% occur once, and the top ten carry approximately 10%. As for this clone: Its antigen is as yet unknown.

Germline CDR1 reads SGHRS; CDR2 reads YFSETQ. The germline V and J ends were trimmed by 4 bases and 8 bases, with 15 bases remaining between them. The CDR3 runs 13 residues. General study results and limits: Technical variation could not be separated from intratumor heterogeneity here. Immunotypes IM1 and IM2 had similar TCR-derived T-cell fractions.

The TCR comes from a human donor with non-small cell lung cancer. The sequenced sample consisted of uninvolved lung tissue not adjacent to the tumor. The chain employs TRBV5-1 and TRBJ1-1; no reliable D call. DNA for the CDR3: TGCGCCAGCAGCCCGCCCCGGGAAGGAGAAGCTTTCTTT. Protein: CASSPPREGEAFF.